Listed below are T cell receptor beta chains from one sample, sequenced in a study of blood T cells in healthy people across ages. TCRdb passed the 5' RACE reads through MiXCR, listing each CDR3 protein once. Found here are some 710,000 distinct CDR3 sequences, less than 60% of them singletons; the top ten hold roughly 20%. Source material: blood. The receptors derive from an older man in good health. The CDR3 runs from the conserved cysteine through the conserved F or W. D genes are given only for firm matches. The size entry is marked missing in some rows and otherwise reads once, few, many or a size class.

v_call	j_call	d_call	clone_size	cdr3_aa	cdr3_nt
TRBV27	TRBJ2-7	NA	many	CASSLFGYEQYF	TGTGCCAGCAGTTTATTCGGCTACGAGCAGTACTTC
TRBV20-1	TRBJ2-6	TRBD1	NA	CSARDRDRGSWANVLTF	TGCAGTGCTAGAGATCGGGACAGGGGTTCGTGGGCCAACGTCCTGACTTTC
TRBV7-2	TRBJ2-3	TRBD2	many	CASSTRTSGAHTDTQYF	TGTGCCAGCAGCACCAGGACTAGCGGGGCCCACACAGATACGCAGTATTTT
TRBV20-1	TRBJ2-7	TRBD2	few	CSARGLAVLYEQYF	TGCAGTGCTAGAGGACTAGCGGTACTCTACGAGCAGTACTTC
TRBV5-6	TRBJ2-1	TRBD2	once	CASSPHSGTIYEQFF	TGTGCCAGCAGCCCACATAGCGGGACTATTTACGAGCAGTTCTTC
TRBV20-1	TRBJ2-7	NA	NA	CSARDSSVAAAIEEQYF	TGCAGTGCTAGAGATTCATCGGTGGCGGCAGCCATTGAGGAGCAGTACTTC
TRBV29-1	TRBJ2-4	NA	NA	CSASKGGGKEGEQYF	TGCAGCGCGTCGAAAGGGGGGGGGAAAGAGGGTGAGCAGTACTTC
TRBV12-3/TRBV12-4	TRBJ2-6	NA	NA	CASTSRGPGYGANVLTF	TGTGCCAGCACATCGCGGGGGCCTGGTTACGGGGCCAACGTCCTGACTTTC
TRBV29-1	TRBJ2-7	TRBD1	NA	CSVDYRGRYNEQYF	TGCAGCGTTGATTACAGGGGGCGGTACAATGAGCAGTACTTC
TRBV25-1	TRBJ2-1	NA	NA	CATMFGHEQFF	TGTGCCACTATGTTCGGTCATGAGCAGTTCTTC
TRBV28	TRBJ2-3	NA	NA	CALTPSSTDTQYF	TGTGCCCTCACACCCTCTAGCACAGATACGCAGTATTTT
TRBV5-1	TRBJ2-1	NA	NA	CASGVPVYSYNEQFF	TGCGCCAGCGGCGTGCCGGTCTACTCCTACAATGAGCAGTTCTTC
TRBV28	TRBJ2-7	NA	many	CASSGRTGAYEQYF	TGTGCCAGCAGTGGACGGACGGGCGCCTACGAGCAGTACTTC
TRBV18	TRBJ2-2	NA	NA	CASSPWDGNTGELFF	TGTGCCAGCTCACCCTGGGACGGAAACACCGGGGAGCTGTTTTTT
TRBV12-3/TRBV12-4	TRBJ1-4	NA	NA	CASSSPPQNEKLFF	TGTGCCAGCAGTTCTCCACCCCAGAATGAAAAACTGTTTTTT
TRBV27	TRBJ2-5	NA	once	CASETRSETQYF	TGTGCCAGCGAGACGCGGAGTGAGACCCAGTACTTC
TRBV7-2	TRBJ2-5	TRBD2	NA	CASARGGFSETQYF	TGTGCCAGCGCCCGGGGGGGGTTTTCGGAGACCCAGTACTTC
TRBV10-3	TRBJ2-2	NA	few	CAILAGANTGELFF	TGTGCCATCCTCGCGGGCGCGAACACCGGGGAGCTGTTTTTT
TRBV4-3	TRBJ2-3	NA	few	CASSLGLPYRTDTQYF	TGCGCCAGCAGCCTGGGACTGCCCTACAGAACAGATACGCAGTATTTT
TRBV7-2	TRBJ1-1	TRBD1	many	CASRGQGAVNTEAFF	TGTGCCAGCAGGGGACAGGGGGCCGTGAACACTGAAGCTTTCTTT
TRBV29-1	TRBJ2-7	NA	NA	CSVQMGVGQSGQYF	TGCAGCGTTCAGATGGGCGTGGGACAATCAGGGCAGTACTTC
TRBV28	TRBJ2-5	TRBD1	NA	CVSSLLRDRAVAIPKRTQYF	TGTGTCAGCAGTCTCCTCCGGGACAGGGCTGTCGCGATCCCTAAAAGGACCCAGTACTTC
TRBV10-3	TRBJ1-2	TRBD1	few	CAISPGQGLHTF	TGTGCCATCAGTCCGGGACAGGGACTCCACACCTTC
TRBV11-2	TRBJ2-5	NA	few	CASSLGRGPATQYF	TGTGCCAGCAGCTTGGGGCGCGGTCCCGCGACCCAGTACTTC
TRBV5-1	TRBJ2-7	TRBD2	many	CASSPQGGGNYEQYF	TGCGCCAGCAGCCCGCAGGGCGGGGGGAACTACGAGCAGTACTTC
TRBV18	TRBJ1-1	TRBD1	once	CASSPRGQGTEAFF	TGTGCCAGCTCACCAAGGGGGCAGGGCACTGAAGCTTTCTTT
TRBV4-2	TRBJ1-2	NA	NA	CASSQGGVGRGNHYGYTF	TGTGCCAGCAGCCAAGGGGGCGTTGGCAGGGGCAATCACTATGGCTACACCTTC
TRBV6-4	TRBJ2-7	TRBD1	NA	CASSDSRTGSNEQYF	TGTGCCAGCAGTGACTCAAGGACAGGATCCAATGAGCAGTACTTC
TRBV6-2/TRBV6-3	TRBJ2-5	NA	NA	CASSYAVGGREETQYF	TGTGCCAGCAGTTACGCGGTGGGAGGCAGGGAAGAGACCCAGTACTTC
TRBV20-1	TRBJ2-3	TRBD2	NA	CSARAAGVFGGTDTQYF	TGCAGTGCTAGGGCAGCGGGAGTGTTTGGCGGGACAGATACGCAGTATTTT
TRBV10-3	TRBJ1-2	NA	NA	CAIRGLGNYGYTF	TGTGCCATCCGAGGGTTGGGTAACTATGGCTACACCTTC
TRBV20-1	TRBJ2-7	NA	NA	CSATKGGGVDVEQYF	TGCAGTGCTACGAAAGGGGGGGGAGTAGACGTCGAGCAGTACTTC
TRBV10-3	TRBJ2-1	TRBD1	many	CAISEGQGELNEQFF	TGTGCCATCAGTGAAGGACAGGGGGAATTGAATGAGCAGTTCTTC
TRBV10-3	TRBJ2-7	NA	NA	CAISESRYEQYF	TGTGCCATCAGTGAGTCCCGTTACGAGCAGTACTTC
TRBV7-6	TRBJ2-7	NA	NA	CASSWDAGEQYF	TGTGCCAGCAGCTGGGACGCGGGCGAGCAGTACTTC
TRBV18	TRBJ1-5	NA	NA	CASSPLNSNQPQHF	TGTGCCAGCTCACCATTGAACAGCAATCAGCCCCAGCATTTT
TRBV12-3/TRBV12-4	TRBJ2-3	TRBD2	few	CASRSLAADTQYF	TGTGCCAGCAGATCACTAGCGGCAGATACGCAGTATTTT
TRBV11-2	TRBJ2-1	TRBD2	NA	CASSPGLAGSQLSYNEQFF	TGTGCCAGCAGCCCGGGACTAGCGGGCTCCCAGTTATCCTACAATGAGCAGTTCTTC
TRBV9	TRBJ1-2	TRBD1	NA	CASSAPGQTYGYTF	TGTGCCAGCAGCGCCCCGGGACAGACCTATGGCTACACCTTC
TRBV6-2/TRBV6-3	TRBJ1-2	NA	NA	CASRRPNYGYTF	TGTGCCAGCCGACGGCCTAACTATGGCTACACCTTC
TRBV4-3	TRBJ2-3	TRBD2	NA	CASSQMGTSGTDTQYF	TGCGCCAGCAGCCAAATGGGGACTAGCGGAACAGATACGCAGTATTTT
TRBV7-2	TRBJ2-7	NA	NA	CASSFGRLGLEQYF	TGTGCCAGCAGCTTTGGGCGACTAGGTCTCGAGCAGTACTTC
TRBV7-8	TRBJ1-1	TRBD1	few	CASSSRDRGGTEAFF	TGTGCCAGCAGCTCCCGAGACAGGGGAGGGACTGAAGCTTTCTTT
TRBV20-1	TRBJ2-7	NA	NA	CSAGGAGSYEQYF	TGCAGTGCGGGGGGCGCGGGCTCCTACGAGCAGTACTTC
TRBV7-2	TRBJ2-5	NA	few	CASSLASDQETQYF	TGTGCCAGCAGCTTAGCGAGCGACCAAGAGACCCAGTACTTC
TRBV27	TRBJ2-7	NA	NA	CASSPPHTLGGEQYF	TGTGCCAGCAGTCCGCCTCACACTCTCGGGGGTGAGCAGTACTTC
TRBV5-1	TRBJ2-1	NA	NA	CASSPAVSSYNEQFF	TGCGCCAGCAGCCCAGCGGTGAGCTCCTACAATGAGCAGTTCTTC
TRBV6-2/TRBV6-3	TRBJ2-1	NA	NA	CASSPGRGSSYNEQFF	TGTGCCAGCAGTCCGGGACGCGGTAGCTCCTACAATGAGCAGTTCTTC
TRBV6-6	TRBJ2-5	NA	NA	CASSYSTVTTQETQYF	TGTGCCAGCAGTTACTCGACCGTGACGACCCAAGAGACCCAGTACTTC
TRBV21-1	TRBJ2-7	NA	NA	CASSKGRRVKDEQYF	TGTGCCAGCAGCAAAGGACGCCGGGTCAAGGACGAGCAGTACTTC
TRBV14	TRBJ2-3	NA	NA	CASSPQGAGSDTQYF	TGTGCCAGCAGCCCGCAAGGGGCGGGGTCAGATACGCAGTATTTT
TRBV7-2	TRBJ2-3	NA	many	CASSLARTDTDTQYF	TGTGCCAGCAGCTTAGCGCGTACCGACACAGATACGCAGTATTTT
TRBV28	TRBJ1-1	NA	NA	CASRWGRNTEAFF	TGTGCCAGCAGGTGGGGTAGGAACACTGAAGCTTTCTTT
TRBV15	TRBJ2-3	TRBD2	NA	CATSREGPSGRVSDTQYF	TGTGCCACCAGCAGAGAAGGTCCTAGCGGGAGGGTGTCAGATACGCAGTATTTT
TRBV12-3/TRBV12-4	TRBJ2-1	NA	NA	CASSFAVQYQETQFF	TGTGCCAGCAGTTTCGCAGTACAGTACCAAGAGACCCAGTTCTTC
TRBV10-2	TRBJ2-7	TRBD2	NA	CASTGTMPEQYF	TGCGCCAGCACCGGGACTATGCCCGAGCAGTACTTC
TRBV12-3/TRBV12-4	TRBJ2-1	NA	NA	CASSLSGRQFYNEQFF	TGTGCCAGCAGTTTAAGTGGGCGGCAATTCTACAATGAGCAGTTCTTC